The source of this T cell receptor beta chain is a study of T cells in Graves' hyperthyroidism and ophthalmopathy. General study findings and limits: Model predictions of ophthalmopathy came a median 6.5 months before onset. Blood samples included most of the expanded thyroid clonotypes exceeding 0.001. Through a model of 13 V-J features, ophthalmopathy was separated from stable hyperthyroidism.

In this sample, this clonotype turned up many times. Its antigen is still unknown. This CDR3 has 16 amino acids. The V gene lost 3 bases and the J gene lost 8 bases, with 19 bases spanning the gap. Germline V gene lookup returns CDR1 MNHEY and CDR2 SMNVEV (reference sequence). There were TCR beta CDR3 regions amplified from RNA transcripts. When the TCR CDR3 underwent first-round RT-PCR, the HTBI primer set was used. Using its own MiXCR run on the multiplex PCR reads, TCRdb lists one record per CDR3 protein. Of 350,000 to 400,000 distinct CDR3 sequences listed, about 18% are singletons. Material: blood. The chain is built from TRBV27 and TRBJ1-4, with a weak D call TRBD1 (5 bases). The receptor was derived from a man aged 18 to 29 with Graves' ophthalmopathy. The DNA of the CDR3 is TGTGCCAGCAGTTTGTATCCGGGAGCGGGACGCGAAAAACTGTTTTTT. The encoded protein is CASSLYPGAGREKLFF.